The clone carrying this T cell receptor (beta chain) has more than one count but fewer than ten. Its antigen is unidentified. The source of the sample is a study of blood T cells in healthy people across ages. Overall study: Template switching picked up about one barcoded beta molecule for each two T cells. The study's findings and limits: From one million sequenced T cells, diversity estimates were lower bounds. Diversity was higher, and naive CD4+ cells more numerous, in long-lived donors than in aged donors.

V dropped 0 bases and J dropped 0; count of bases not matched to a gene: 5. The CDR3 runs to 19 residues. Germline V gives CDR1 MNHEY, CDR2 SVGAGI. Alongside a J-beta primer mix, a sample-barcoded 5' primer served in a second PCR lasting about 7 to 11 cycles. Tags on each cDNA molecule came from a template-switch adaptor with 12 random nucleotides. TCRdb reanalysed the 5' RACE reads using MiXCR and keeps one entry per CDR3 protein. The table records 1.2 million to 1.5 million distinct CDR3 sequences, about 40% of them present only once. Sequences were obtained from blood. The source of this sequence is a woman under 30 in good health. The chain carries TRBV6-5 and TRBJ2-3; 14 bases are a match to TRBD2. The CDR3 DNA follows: TGTGCCAGCAGTTACTCTCCCGGGACTAGCGGGGGTAGCACAGATACGCAGTATTTT. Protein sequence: CASSYSPGTSGGSTDTQYF.